These 30 T cell receptor beta chains originate from one sample sequenced in a study of blood T cell repertoires in COVID-19. Assay used: immunoSEQ multiplex PCR; TCRdb lists only in-frame clones, some missing. The sample includes under 200,000 clones, about 88% of them seen just once. Material for sequencing was peripheral blood. All receptors derive from a man aged 40-49 years with active or convalescent COVID-19.

The CDR3, as DNA: TGTGCCAGCAGGGCCGGACAGATGAACACTGAAGCTTTCTTT. This codes for CASRAGQMNTEAFF. The rearrangement uses TRBV2 and TRBJ1-1, with D possibly TRBD1 on 6 matching bases. V was clipped by 6 bases and J by 0 bases, with 11 bases between them. This CDR3 contains 14 residues. Per germline, CDR1 SNHLY and CDR2 FYNNEI.

V is TRBV5-4 and J is TRBJ1-2; D might be TRBD1 (6 bases). Trimming shortened V by 6 bases and J by 4 bases, and 16 bases separated the two germline ends. CDR3 length: 14 residues. The V gene's germline CDR1 is SGHNT and CDR2 YYREEE (reference sequence). CDR3 coding DNA: TGTGCCAGCACCTCCGAGCAGGGGTTCTATGGCTACACCTTC. It is translated as CASTSEQGFYGYTF. Full variable domain (rest looked up from reference TRBV5-4 and TRBJ1-2): ETGVTQSPTHLIKTRGQQVTLRCSSQSGHNTVSWYQQALGQGPQFIFQYYREEENGRGNFPPRFSGLQFPNYSSELNVNALELDDSALYLCASTSEQGFYGYTFGSGTRLTVV.

The V call is TRBV6-1, the J call TRBJ2-1; 9 nucleotides agree with TRBD1. Losses at the gene ends were 2 bases for V and 6 bases for J; bases not matched to a gene: 5. Germline CDR1 MNHNS, CDR2 SASEGT. CDR3 length: 15 residues. The CDR3 nucleotides are TGTGCCAGCAGTGAAACCGGGACAGGGATCAATGAGCAGTTCTTC. Protein product: CASSETGTGINEQFF.

The chain recombines TRBV19 with TRBJ1-1; D unresolved. CDR1 LNHDA and CDR2 SQIVND come from the germline V gene (reference sequence). Deletions cut 9 bases from V and 4 bases from J, with 21 bases between. The CDR3 is 15 residues long. CDR3 loop: CASRAGSGVGTEAFF. The CDR3 DNA reads TGTGCCAGCAGAGCCGGCTCGGGAGTGGGCACTGAAGCTTTCTTT.

V usage is TRBV7-9 and J usage is TRBJ2-7; weak D call: TRBD1 (5 bases). Trimming cost V 4 bases and J 3 bases, with 13 bases left between them. Germline V gives CDR1 SEHNR, CDR2 FQNEAQ (reference sequence). This CDR3 has 14 residues. CDR3 DNA: TGTGCCAGCAGCTCTTCAGGGTTCCACTACGAGCAGTACTTC. Protein: CASSSSGFHYEQYF.

The chain is built from TRBV4-3 and TRBJ2-7; D possibly corresponds to TRBD1 (7 bases). Between the trimmed V and J ends, which lost 0 bases and 6 bases, there was a span of 12 bases. CDR3 length equals 14 residues. Germline CDR1 is LGHNA and CDR2 is YSLEER. CDR3 bases: TGCGCCAGCAGCCAAGATCTGCAGGGGGGCGAGCAGTACTTC. Its protein product is CASSQDLQGGEQYF.

The rearrangement uses TRBV4-3 and TRBJ1-2, with 7 bases lining up with TRBD1. V dropped 3 bases and J dropped 5; count of bases not matched to a gene: 9. Per germline, CDR1 LGHNA and CDR2 YSLEER. This CDR3 contains 15 residues. The CDR3 region is CASSQVPGQPYGYTF. For the CDR3, the DNA is TGCGCCAGCAGCCAGGTACCGGGACAGCCATATGGCTACACCTTC.

CDR3 residues: CASSPTGFNQPQHF. The CDR3 nucleotides are TGTGCCAGCTCACCAACGGGGTTCAATCAGCCCCAGCATTTT. The chain has TRBV18 and TRBJ1-5; D gene unclear. V dropped 2 bases and J dropped 3 bases, with 8 bases sitting between them. Germline V gene data show CDR1 as KGHSH and CDR2 as LQKENI. This CDR3 has 14 residues. Combining the CDR3 with reference TRBV18 and TRBJ1-5 gives the whole variable domain NAGVMQNPRHLVRRRGQEARLRCSPMKGHSHVYWYRQLPEEGLKFMVYLQKENIIDESGMPKERFSAEFPKEGPSILRIQQVVRGDSAAYFCASSPTGFNQPQHFGDGTRLSIL.

Here the CDR3 DNA reads TGTGCCATCACAGGAAGACAGGGGAGTGGCGGCTACACCTTC. It encodes CAITGRQGSGGYTF. This chain uses TRBV10-3 with TRBJ1-2; the match to TRBD1 covers 8 bases. The germline CDR1 and CDR2 sequences are ENHRY and SYGVKD. Trimming removed 7 bases from V and 8 bases from J; junction bases left unmatched: 12. The CDR3 runs 14 residues.

Here the CDR3 DNA reads TGTGCCAGCAGCCAAGAGGGGGGAAATCAGCCCCAGCATTTT. Translating gives CASSQEGGNQPQHF. This rearrangement joins TRBV4-2 to TRBJ1-5; a weak D match, TRBD1 (5 bases). Trimming took 0 bases from V and 4 from J, leaving 7 bases between them. CDR3 size: 14 residues. Germline V CDR1 and CDR2: LGHNA, YNFKEQ.

The chain combines TRBV25-1 with TRBJ2-5; 8 bases are a match to TRBD2. Trimming removed 3 bases from V and 3 bases from J; junction bases left unmatched: 9. The CDR3 is 16 residues long. The germline V gene has CDR1 MGHDK and CDR2 SYGVNS. The CDR3 DNA reads TGTGCCAGCAGTGATGGTGGAGCGGGAGAGAAAGAGACCCAGTACTTC. It encodes CASSDGGAGEKETQYF.

The gene calls are TRBV4-2 and TRBJ1-2; D not resolved. Germline values: CDR1 LGHNA, CDR2 YNFKEQ. The CDR3 is 15 amino acids. Trimming shortened V by 0 bases and J by 4 bases, and 12 bases separated the two germline ends. The CDR3 here is CASSQDRSGIYGYTF. CDR3 DNA sequence: TGTGCCAGCAGCCAAGATAGGTCGGGAATCTATGGCTACACCTTC.

This clone was recorded once. The gene calls are TRBV6-5 and TRBJ2-7; D possibly corresponds to TRBD1 (6 bases). The germline CDR1 and CDR2 sequences are MNHEY and SVGAGI. Trimming stripped 5 bases from V and 3 bases from J, with 11 bases between. The CDR3 has 13 amino acids. CDR3 nucleotides: TGTGCCAGCAGTCAAACAGGGATCTACGAGCAGTACTTC. Translating it yields CASSQTGIYEQYF.

The chain has TRBV30 and TRBJ1-1, with unresolved D. The CDR3 is 13 amino acids. Germline CDR1 GTSNPN, CDR2 SVGIG (reference sequence). The V end lost 2 bases, the J end lost 2 bases, and 9 bases lay between the germline ends. The CDR3 DNA is TGTGCCTGGAGTTTGGAGGTTAACACTGAAGCTTTCTTT. Protein product: CAWSLEVNTEAFF. The complete variable domain, with remaining parts taken from reference TRBV30 and TRBJ1-1, reads SQTIHQWPATLVQPVGSPLSLECTVEGTSNPNLYWYRQAAGRGLQLLFYSVGIGQISSEVPQNLSASRPQDRQFILSSKKLLLSDSGFYLCAWSLEVNTEAFFGQGTRLTVV.

V usage is TRBV27 and J usage is TRBJ2-1; 11 nucleotides align to TRBD2. The CDR3 extends over 15 amino acids. With V trimmed by 7 bases and J by 7 bases, 9 bases remained unmatched. Germline V gene sequence: CDR1 MNHEY, CDR2 SMNVEV (reference sequence). In DNA form, the CDR3 reads TGTGCCAGCAAGGTCGGGGCTAGCGGGAGGAATGAGCAGTTCTTC. It is translated as CASKVGASGRNEQFF.

The rearrangement joins TRBV7-9 to TRBJ1-5; D uncertain. The V and J ends lost 5 bases and 2 bases respectively, with 10 bases between them. Germline-derived CDR1 and CDR2 are SEHNR and FQNEAQ (reference sequence). This CDR3 has 14 residues. The CDR3 nucleotides are TGTGCCAGCAGCCGCCAAGAGGGCAATCAGCCCCAGCATTTT. Translating it yields CASSRQEGNQPQHF.

The chain links TRBV27 to TRBJ2-1; D unresolved. Trimming pared 2 bases from V and 1 base from J, leaving 15 bases between. Germline CDR1 is MNHEY and CDR2 is SMNVEV (reference sequence). The CDR3 totals 17 residues. The chain's CDR3 is CASSLTSSSRSYNEQFF. CDR3 DNA sequence: TGTGCCAGCAGTTTAACGTCTAGTTCTAGGTCCTACAATGAGCAGTTCTTC.

The chain has TRBV7-9 and TRBJ2-2, with D possibly matching TRBD1 (7 bases). In germline, CDR1 is SEHNR, CDR2 FQNEAQ (reference sequence). The CDR3 contains 16 residues. Trimming stripped 5 bases from V and 7 bases from J, with 20 bases between. The CDR3 loop is CASSPVLTGTGGELFF. The CDR3 DNA reads as TGTGCCAGCAGCCCAGTCCTGACAGGGACTGGCGGGGAGCTGTTTTTT.

The count of this clone is one. This chain uses TRBV9 with TRBJ2-7, with D unresolved. Trimming shortened V by 0 bases and J by 7 bases, and 8 bases separated the two germline ends. The CDR3 has 12 residues. Germline CDR1 is SGDLS and CDR2 is YYNGEE. This CDR3 is CASSVAIGEQYF. Here the CDR3 DNA reads TGTGCCAGCAGCGTAGCGATCGGGGAGCAGTACTTC.

This clone has only a few counts. The chain employs TRBV9 and TRBJ2-1; D possibly corresponds to TRBD1 (6 bases). The CDR3 covers 14 residues. From germline, CDR1 is SGDLS and CDR2 YYNGEE. Trimming removed 4 bases at V and 4 bases at J, with 12 bases between. The CDR3 DNA sequence: TGTGCCAGCAGCCCACTCGGACAGTACAATGAGCAGTTCTTC. It encodes CASSPLGQYNEQFF.

The chain links TRBV5-1 to TRBJ2-7; possibly TRBD1 for D (6 bases). Germline lookup yields CDR1 SGHRS and CDR2 YFSETQ. The length of the CDR3 is 16 residues. The V end lost 0 bases, the J end lost 1 base, and 14 bases lay between the germline ends. CDR3 bases: TGCGCCAGCAGCTTGGACAGGGCGAAGAATTCCTACGAGCAGTACTTC. Translating it yields CASSLDRAKNSYEQYF.

This clone showed up just once. This chain links TRBV7-9 with TRBJ2-1, with TRBD2 matching 12 bases. The CDR3 covers 17 residues. The ends lost 5 bases at V and 4 bases at J; junction bases unmatched: 9. CDR1 is SEHNR and CDR2 is FQNEAQ in the germline V gene (reference sequence). The CDR3 is CASSQTSGSRLYNEQFF. The CDR3, as DNA: TGTGCCAGCAGCCAGACTAGCGGGAGCCGTTTATACAATGAGCAGTTCTTC.

The V gene is TRBV5-4, the J gene TRBJ2-3, with TRBD2 matching 9 bases. Germline-derived CDR1 and CDR2 are SGHNT and YYREEE (reference sequence). The J segment lost 1 base and the V segment lost 4 bases, leaving 4 bases of the junction unmatched. CDR3 length: 15 residues. CDR3 region: CASSAGGPGTDTQYF. CDR3 nucleotide sequence: TGTGCCAGCAGCGCGGGGGGGCCGGGCACAGATACGCAGTATTTT. The full variable domain, with the rest looked up from reference TRBV5-4 and TRBJ2-3, is ETGVTQSPTHLIKTRGQQVTLRCSSQSGHNTVSWYQQALGQGPQFIFQYYREEENGRGNFPPRFSGLQFPNYSSELNVNALELDDSALYLCASSAGGPGTDTQYFGPGTRLTVL.

This chain uses TRBV6-4 with TRBJ1-2; 7 nucleotides align to TRBD1. Germline trimming cut 6 bases from V and 6 bases from J; bases unmatched to any gene: 7. CDR3 length equals 13 residues. Looked up from germline, CDR1 is MRHNA and CDR2 is SNTAGT. In nucleotides, the CDR3 is TGTGCCAGCAGCGAGACAGGGTACGATGGCTACACCTTC. Protein: CASSETGYDGYTF.

The rearrangement uses TRBV5-4 and TRBJ2-7; 9 bases match TRBD1. Germline lookup yields CDR1 SGHNT and CDR2 YYREEE (reference sequence). Germline trimming cut 4 bases from V and 0 bases from J; bases unmatched to any gene: 5. The CDR3 is made up of 15 amino acids. CDR3 in DNA: TGTGCCAGCAGCCCCGGACAGGGGAACTCCTACGAGCAGTACTTC. Its translation is CASSPGQGNSYEQYF.

The chain joins TRBV27 to TRBJ2-2; D gene ambiguous. This CDR3 comprises 14 residues. V was cut by 6 bases and J by 0 bases, with 8 bases left in between. Per germline, CDR1 MNHEY and CDR2 SMNVEV (reference sequence). CDR3 sequence reads: CASSFSTNTGELFF. CDR3 nucleotides: TGTGCCAGCAGCTTTAGCACGAACACCGGGGAGCTGTTTTTT.

The rearrangement uses TRBV5-5 and TRBJ2-7; 16 positions agree with TRBD2. CDR1 and CDR2 (germline): SGHKS, YYEKEE (reference sequence). The trim removed 4 bases at V and 0 bases at J, leaving 7 bases unmatched. CDR3 size: 18 residues. In DNA, the CDR3 is TGTGCCAGCAGCCCCCAGGGGACTAGCGGGAGGGCCTCCTACGAGCAGTACTTC. Protein sequence: CASSPQGTSGRASYEQYF.

Regarding this clone: Other DNA sequences within the sample encode an identical CDR3. This chain joins TRBV18 and TRBJ1-1, with D perhaps matching TRBD1 (5 bases). V lost 3 bases and J lost 5, with 13 bases in between. The CDR3 length is 14 residues. Germline V lookup: CDR1 KGHSH, CDR2 LQKENI. The CDR3 reads CASSPRQGGTEAFF. The CDR3, as DNA: TGTGCCAGCTCACCCCGGCAGGGTGGAACTGAAGCTTTCTTT.

This sequence joins TRBV18 and TRBJ2-5; no reliable D call. CDR1 and CDR2 (germline): KGHSH, LQKENI. Trimming removed 3 bases at V and 3 bases at J, with 2 bases between. CDR3 size: 11 residues. CDR3 bases: TGTGCCAGCTCACCCGAAGAGACCCAGTACTTC. This encodes CASSPEETQYF. Full variable domain (outside the CDR3, taken from reference TRBV18 and TRBJ2-5): NAGVMQNPRHLVRRRGQEARLRCSPMKGHSHVYWYRQLPEEGLKFMVYLQKENIIDESGMPKERFSAEFPKEGPSILRIQQVVRGDSAAYFCASSPEETQYFGPGTRLLVL.

Comments on this clone: Other DNA sequences in the sample encode the same CDR3. The chain is built from TRBV11-3 and TRBJ2-7; TRBD2 agrees at 7 bases. Germline CDR1 is SGHNT and CDR2 is YENEEA. The CDR3 runs 15 residues. V trimming: 0 bases; J trimming: 0 bases; junction bases outside the gene matches: 2. CDR3 coding DNA: TGTGCCAGCAGCTTAGATTCTAGCGGCTCCTACGAGCAGTACTTC. Protein: CASSLDSSGSYEQYF.